Listed below are T cell receptor beta chains from one sample, sequenced in a study of identifying expanded T cells in peripheral blood. Sequencing used immunoSEQ multiplex PCR; TCRdb keeps in-frame clones, though not all of them. The sample shows tens of thousands of clones, about 89% of them seen only once. Sequencing input: blood. The receptors come from a person aged 18-70 years in good health. CDR3s include the opening cysteine and the closing phenylalanine or tryptophan. The D gene is left open where the match is weak. Clone size, where shown, is once, few, many, or a class for clones that have expanded.

CDR3aa: CSVEGVQGWAGELFF
CDR3nt: TGCAGCGTTGAGGGGGTCCAGGGGTGGGCCGGGGAGCTGTTTTTT
abundance: -
d_gene: -
v_gene: TRBV29-1
j_gene: TRBJ2-2

CDR3aa: CAWTDSRSNYGYTF
CDR3nt: TGTGCCTGGACTGACAGCCGATCAAACTATGGCTACACCTTC
abundance: -
d_gene: -
v_gene: TRBV30
j_gene: TRBJ1-2

CDR3aa: CASSLAPGAYEQYF
CDR3nt: TGTGCCAGCAGCTTAGCGCCGGGGGCCTACGAGCAGTACTTC
abundance: -
d_gene: -
v_gene: TRBV7-2
j_gene: TRBJ2-7

CDR3aa: CASSPRGPETQYF
CDR3nt: TGTGCCAGCAGCCCTCGGGGCCCTGAGACCCAGTACTTC
abundance: -
d_gene: -
v_gene: TRBV7-9
j_gene: TRBJ2-5

CDR3aa: CASSLGVVSPEAFF
CDR3nt: TGCGCCAGCAGCTTGGGGGTTGTAAGCCCTGAAGCTTTCTTT
abundance: -
d_gene: -
v_gene: TRBV5-1
j_gene: TRBJ1-1

CDR3aa: CASTASGYEQYF
CDR3nt: TGTGCCAGCACCGCGAGCGGCTACGAGCAGTACTTC
abundance: -
d_gene: -
v_gene: TRBV6-5
j_gene: TRBJ2-7

CDR3aa: CASSYSIVDRGYGYTF
CDR3nt: TGTGCCAGCAGTTACTCGATCGTCGACAGGGGGTATGGCTACACCTTC
abundance: once
d_gene: TRBD1
v_gene: TRBV6-5
j_gene: TRBJ1-2

CDR3aa: CASSQDSAGEFGELFF
CDR3nt: TGCGCCAGCAGCCAAGATTCGGCGGGGGAGTTTGGGGAGCTGTTTTTT
abundance: -
d_gene: TRBD2
v_gene: TRBV4-3
j_gene: TRBJ2-2

CDR3aa: CASSYGVLGYTGELFF
CDR3nt: TGTGCCAGCAGTTACGGAGTACTAGGCTACACCGGGGAGCTGTTTTTT
abundance: -
d_gene: -
v_gene: TRBV6-5
j_gene: TRBJ2-2

CDR3aa: CASSPDRGGYNEQFF
CDR3nt: TGTGCCAGCAGCCCTGACAGGGGAGGCTACAATGAGCAGTTCTTC
abundance: -
d_gene: TRBD1
v_gene: TRBV11-1
j_gene: TRBJ2-1

CDR3aa: CATSRDLGQPQHF
CDR3nt: TGTGCCACCAGCAGAGATCTTGGTCAGCCCCAGCATTTT
abundance: -
d_gene: -
v_gene: TRBV15
j_gene: TRBJ1-5

CDR3aa: CASSPDRNTIYF
CDR3nt: TGTGCCAGCTCACCGGACCGAAACACCATATATTTT
abundance: -
d_gene: -
v_gene: TRBV18
j_gene: TRBJ1-3

CDR3aa: CASSWGDYSNQPQHF
CDR3nt: TGTGCCAGCAGTTGGGGTGATTATAGCAATCAGCCCCAGCATTTT
abundance: -
d_gene: -
v_gene: TRBV6-5
j_gene: TRBJ1-5

CDR3aa: CASLVPGSEKLFF
CDR3nt: TGTGCCAGCCTCGTTCCGGGGAGTGAAAAACTGTTTTTT
abundance: -
d_gene: -
v_gene: TRBV6-5
j_gene: TRBJ1-4

CDR3aa: CASSPTTRSYEQYF
CDR3nt: TGTGCCAGCTCACCAACGACCAGATCGTACGAGCAGTACTTC
abundance: once
d_gene: -
v_gene: TRBV18
j_gene: TRBJ2-7

CDR3aa: CASSSEGTRLDQETQYF
CDR3nt: TGTGCCAGCAGCTCGGAAGGGACTAGGCTAGACCAAGAGACCCAGTACTTC
abundance: -
d_gene: TRBD2
v_gene: TRBV5-4
j_gene: TRBJ2-5

CDR3aa: CASGLGQVNQPQHF
CDR3nt: TGTGCTAGTGGTTTGGGACAGGTCAATCAGCCCCAGCATTTT
abundance: -
d_gene: -
v_gene: TRBV12-5
j_gene: TRBJ1-5

CDR3aa: CASSAVAGTGGSEAFF
CDR3nt: TGTGCCAGCAGTGCGGTGGCCGGGACAGGGGGCTCTGAAGCTTTCTTT
abundance: -
d_gene: TRBD1
v_gene: TRBV25-1
j_gene: TRBJ1-1

CDR3aa: CASSLRTSSTDTQYF
CDR3nt: TGTGCCAGCAGCTTGCGCACTTCTAGCACAGATACGCAGTATTTT
abundance: -
d_gene: -
v_gene: TRBV11-2
j_gene: TRBJ2-3

CDR3aa: CASTGAGGYNEQFF
CDR3nt: TGTGCCAGTACCGGGGCAGGGGGCTACAATGAGCAGTTCTTC
abundance: -
d_gene: TRBD1
v_gene: TRBV19
j_gene: TRBJ2-1

CDR3aa: CASSLGASGANVLTF
CDR3nt: TGTGCCAGCAGTTTAGGGGCCTCTGGGGCCAACGTCCTGACTTTC
abundance: -
d_gene: -
v_gene: TRBV27
j_gene: TRBJ2-6

CDR3aa: CASRDILRGETQYF
CDR3nt: TGTGCCAGTAGGGACATCCTTCGGGGGGAGACCCAGTACTTC
abundance: -
d_gene: -
v_gene: TRBV19
j_gene: TRBJ2-5

CDR3aa: CASSPLKDRGAGNTIYF
CDR3nt: TGTGCCAGCTCACCGCTCAAGGACAGGGGGGCTGGAAACACCATATATTTT
abundance: -
d_gene: TRBD1
v_gene: TRBV18
j_gene: TRBJ1-3

CDR3aa: CASSLTGVSGNQPQHF
CDR3nt: TGTGCCAGCAGTTTGACAGGGGTTTCTGGCAATCAGCCCCAGCATTTT
abundance: -
d_gene: TRBD1
v_gene: TRBV28
j_gene: TRBJ1-5

CDR3aa: CSTLQGATQQETQYF
CDR3nt: TGCAGCACGCTACAGGGGGCGACCCAGCAAGAGACCCAGTACTTC
abundance: -
d_gene: TRBD1
v_gene: TRBV29-1
j_gene: TRBJ2-5

CDR3aa: CASSLGRGTDTQYF
CDR3nt: TGTGCTAGCAGCTTAGGGCGGGGCACAGATACGCAGTATTTT
abundance: -
d_gene: -
v_gene: TRBV7-7
j_gene: TRBJ2-3

CDR3aa: CASSEEGASGYTF
CDR3nt: TGTGCCAGCAGCGAGGAGGGGGCGTCCGGCTACACCTTC
abundance: -
d_gene: TRBD1
v_gene: TRBV11-2
j_gene: TRBJ1-2

CDR3aa: CASSDSRGWTEAFF
CDR3nt: TGTGCCAGCAGTGATAGCAGGGGTTGGACTGAAGCTTTCTTT
abundance: -
d_gene: -
v_gene: TRBV6-1
j_gene: TRBJ1-1

CDR3aa: CASSLDANYEQYF
CDR3nt: TGTGCCAGCAGTCTAGACGCGAACTACGAGCAGTACTTC
abundance: -
d_gene: -
v_gene: TRBV2
j_gene: TRBJ2-7

CDR3aa: CASTPGGGADEQYF
CDR3nt: TGTGCCAGCACCCCTGGCGGGGGGGCCGACGAGCAGTACTTC
abundance: -
d_gene: TRBD2
v_gene: TRBV9
j_gene: TRBJ2-7

CDR3aa: CASLRAVNTEAFF
CDR3nt: TGTGCCAGCCTCAGGGCGGTGAACACTGAAGCTTTCTTT
abundance: -
d_gene: -
v_gene: TRBV28
j_gene: TRBJ1-1

CDR3aa: CASSQPDTSYEQYF
CDR3nt: TGTGCCAGCAGCCAACCAGACACCTCCTACGAGCAGTACTTC
abundance: -
d_gene: -
v_gene: TRBV11-1
j_gene: TRBJ2-7

CDR3aa: CATSRDPGRDIQYF
CDR3nt: TGTGCCACCAGCAGAGATCCGGGAAGGGACATTCAGTACTTC
abundance: -
d_gene: -
v_gene: TRBV15
j_gene: TRBJ2-4

CDR3aa: CSAEEWGNTEAFF
CDR3nt: TGCAGCGCCGAGGAGTGGGGGAACACTGAAGCTTTCTTT
abundance: -
d_gene: -
v_gene: TRBV29-1
j_gene: TRBJ1-1

CDR3aa: CASSEEVGPQPQHF
CDR3nt: TGTGCCAGCAGTGAGGAAGTAGGGCCTCAGCCCCAGCATTTT
abundance: -
d_gene: -
v_gene: TRBV6-1
j_gene: TRBJ1-5

CDR3aa: CASSQIVGGPSNEQFF
CDR3nt: TGCGCCAGCAGCCAAATTGTGGGGGGGCCGAGCAATGAGCAGTTCTTC
abundance: -
d_gene: -
v_gene: TRBV4-1
j_gene: TRBJ2-1

CDR3aa: CASSEGLPEAFF
CDR3nt: TGTGCCAGCAGTGAAGGCCTCCCTGAAGCTTTCTTT
abundance: -
d_gene: -
v_gene: TRBV6-1
j_gene: TRBJ1-1

CDR3aa: CAISESRGWYEQYF
CDR3nt: TGTGCCATCAGTGAGTCCAGGGGGTGGTACGAGCAGTACTTC
abundance: -
d_gene: TRBD1
v_gene: TRBV10-3
j_gene: TRBJ2-7

CDR3aa: CASQLGPDTEAFF
CDR3nt: TGTGCCAGCCAGCTCGGTCCTGACACTGAAGCTTTCTTT
abundance: -
d_gene: -
v_gene: TRBV2
j_gene: TRBJ1-1

CDR3aa: CASRLAGVGPDTQYF
CDR3nt: TGCGCCAGCAGACTAGCGGGAGTGGGTCCAGATACGCAGTATTTT
abundance: -
d_gene: TRBD2
v_gene: TRBV5-1
j_gene: TRBJ2-3

CDR3aa: CASSTSGRSTDTQYF
CDR3nt: TGTGCCAGCAGTACTAGCGGGAGAAGCACAGATACGCAGTATTTT
abundance: -
d_gene: TRBD2
v_gene: TRBV2
j_gene: TRBJ2-3

CDR3aa: CASSYSPGGGNTIYF
CDR3nt: TGTGCCAGCAGTTACTCACCCGGCGGAGGAAACACCATATATTTT
abundance: -
d_gene: -
v_gene: TRBV6-5
j_gene: TRBJ1-3

CDR3aa: CASKPWGREYYEQYF
CDR3nt: TGTGCCAGCAAACCCTGGGGCAGGGAATACTACGAGCAGTACTTC
abundance: -
d_gene: -
v_gene: TRBV6-6
j_gene: TRBJ2-7

CDR3aa: CASSDEITDTQYF
CDR3nt: TGTGCCAGCAGTGACGAAATCACAGATACGCAGTATTTT
abundance: -
d_gene: -
v_gene: TRBV2
j_gene: TRBJ2-3

CDR3aa: CASSYTDTQYF
CDR3nt: TGTGCCAGCAGTTACACAGATACGCAGTATTTT
abundance: once
d_gene: -
v_gene: TRBV25-1
j_gene: TRBJ2-3

CDR3aa: CAWSEGGFRNQPQHF
CDR3nt: TGTGCCTGGAGCGAAGGGGGCTTCCGAAATCAGCCCCAGCATTTT
abundance: -
d_gene: TRBD1
v_gene: TRBV30
j_gene: TRBJ1-5

CDR3aa: CASSLSSSGSRETQYF
CDR3nt: TGTGCCAGCAGTTTATCGTCTAGCGGGAGTCGGGAGACCCAGTACTTC
abundance: -
d_gene: TRBD2
v_gene: TRBV27
j_gene: TRBJ2-5

CDR3aa: CASSQGTSGGARNTGELFF
CDR3nt: TGCGCCAGCAGCCAGGGGACTAGCGGGGGGGCCAGGAACACCGGGGAGCTGTTTTTT
abundance: -
d_gene: TRBD2
v_gene: TRBV4-1
j_gene: TRBJ2-2

CDR3aa: CASNRFLDEQFF
CDR3nt: TGTGCCAGCAACCGATTTCTGGATGAGCAGTTCTTC
abundance: once
d_gene: -
v_gene: TRBV6-1
j_gene: TRBJ2-1

CDR3aa: CASSRGQGGLYNEQFF
CDR3nt: TGCGCCAGCAGCAGGGGACAGGGAGGGTTATACAATGAGCAGTTCTTC
abundance: -
d_gene: TRBD1
v_gene: TRBV5-1
j_gene: TRBJ2-1

CDR3aa: CASSSSGRAQNEQFF
CDR3nt: TGTGCCAGCAGTTCGTCTGGGAGGGCCCAAAATGAGCAGTTCTTC
abundance: -
d_gene: TRBD2
v_gene: TRBV27
j_gene: TRBJ2-1